Following are 14 T cell receptor beta chains from one sample sequenced in a study of blood T cells in healthy people across ages. Through a sample-barcoded 5' primer and a J-beta primer mix, a second PCR was run for roughly 6 to 11 cycles. TCRdb fed the 5' RACE reads into MiXCR, producing one record per CDR3 protein. The table includes 1.5 million to 2 million distinct CDR3 sequences, 25% to 30% detected once. Material for sequencing was blood. The receptors originated from a woman between 25 and 40 years old in good health.

The chain is built from TRBV11-2 and TRBJ2-1; 9 bases fit TRBD1. The CDR3 totals 16 residues. Germline values: CDR1 SGHAT, CDR2 FQNNGV. V trimming: 4 bases; J trimming: 7 bases; junction bases outside the gene matches: 11. The CDR3 reads CASSSAGTGTVNEQFF. The DNA of the CDR3 is TGTGCCAGCAGCTCGGCCGGGACAGGGACGGTAAATGAGCAGTTCTTC.

With regard to this clonotype: An end of the junction does not agree with germline; a read error may underlie this. V usage is TRBV7-2 and J usage is TRBJ1-2; the match to TRBD1 covers 7 bases. The CDR3 is 14 amino acids. The germline V gene has CDR1 SGHTA and CDR2 FQGNSA. The DNA of the CDR3 is TGTGCCAGCAGCTTGCGACAGGGAAACTCTGGCTACACCTTC. Protein product: CASSLRQGNSGYTF. Full variable domain (missing parts from reference TRBV7-2 and TRBJ1-2): GAGVSQSPSNKVTEKGKDVELRCDPISGHTALYWYRQSLGQGLEFLIYFQGNSAPDKSGLPSDRFSAERTGGSVSTLTIQRTQQEDSAVYLCASSLRQGNSGYTFGSGTRLTVV.

Comment on this clonotype: Just one base apart from a much larger clone, this may be a read error. This chain links TRBV15 with TRBJ2-1; 11 bases line up with TRBD2. CDR1 and CDR2 (germline): LNHNV, YYDKDF (reference sequence). J was trimmed by 9 bases and V by 4 bases; bases with no gene match: 11. This CDR3 has 16 amino acids. CDR3 sequence reads: CATSKQLAGVLREQFF. Here the CDR3 DNA reads TGTGCCACCAGCAAACAACTAGCGGGAGTCTTGCGTGAGCAGTTCTTC.

This chain uses TRBV6-6 with TRBJ2-3; 11 bases align to TRBD2. Unmatched junction bases numbered 2, after V lost 2 bases and J lost 1 base. This CDR3 is built from 16 residues. CDR1 MNHNY and CDR2 SVGAGI come from the germline V gene (reference sequence). The CDR3 DNA is TGTGCCAGCAGTTACCCGGGACTAGCGGGCACAGATACGCAGTATTTT. This codes for CASSYPGLAGTDTQYF.

The chain combines TRBV10-1 with TRBJ2-4; TRBD1 is a possible D gene (6 bases). Germline CDR1 reads WNHNN; CDR2 reads SYGVQD (reference sequence). The CDR3 covers 13 residues. V lost 2 bases to trimming and J lost 7 bases, with 9 bases between them. As DNA, the CDR3 is TGCGCCAGCAGTGAGACAGGGACGAACATTCAGTACTTC. Translating gives CASSETGTNIQYF.

This clonotype has ten or more counts. V and J are TRBV12-3 or TRBV12-4 and TRBJ2-1, with 9 bases lining up with TRBD2. The ends lost 6 bases at V and 7 bases at J; junction bases unmatched: 16. The CDR3 totals 17 residues. The CDR3 reads CASRKNTGSGSSNEQFF. As DNA, the CDR3 is TGTGCCAGCAGGAAAAACACAGGTAGCGGGAGTTCGAATGAGCAGTTCTTC.

The gene calls are TRBV20-1 and TRBJ1-6; no reliable D call. The CDR3 length is 11 residues. Trimming removed 8 bases at V and 8 bases at J, with 10 bases between. Per germline, CDR1 DFQATT and CDR2 SNEGSKA (reference sequence). The DNA for the CDR3 is TGCAGTCTCCAGAATGATTCACCCCTCCACTTT. Translated, it gives CSLQNDSPLHF.

V usage is TRBV5-1 and J usage is TRBJ2-7, with D perhaps TRBD2 (5 bases). The CDR3 contains 15 residues. Trimming stripped 5 bases from V and 6 bases from J, with 21 bases between. The germline CDR1 and CDR2 sequences are SGHRS and YFSETQ. This CDR3 reads CASRMGRRSSSEQYF. Here the CDR3 DNA reads TGCGCCAGCAGGATGGGGAGACGATCTTCTAGCGAGCAGTACTTC. The full variable domain, with the rest looked up from reference TRBV5-1 and TRBJ2-7, is KAGVTQTPRYLIKTRGQQVTLSCSPISGHRSVSWYQQTPGQGLQFLFEYFSETQRNKGNFPGRFSGRQFSNSRSEMNVSTLELGDSALYLCASRMGRRSSSEQYFGPGTRLTVT.

With regard to this clonotype: Just one base apart from a much larger clone, this may be a read error. This rearrangement joins TRBV5-1 to TRBJ2-7, with 9 bases that match TRBD2. Germline assignment: CDR1 SGHRS and CDR2 YFSETQ. This CDR3 has 15 residues. This chain's CDR3 is CARSLGVAGVGEQYF. The CDR3 nucleotides are TGCGCCCGCAGCTTGGGGGTAGCGGGAGTCGGCGAGCAGTACTTC.

This clonotype has ten or more counts. The DNA for the CDR3 is TGTGCCAGCAGCTTAGAGGCAGGGTTGAGAGAGACCCAGTACTTC. It yields the protein CASSLEAGLRETQYF. This sequence joins TRBV7-9 and TRBJ2-5; TRBD1 might be the D (5 bases). V was shortened by 1 base and J by 4 bases, with 13 bases between the two germline ends. Germline values: CDR1 SEHNR, CDR2 FQNEAQ (reference sequence). The CDR3 covers 15 residues.

This clonotype turned up a few times. CDR3 sequence (DNA): TGTGCCAGCAGCTTAGTAAGGCTAGCGGGGGGTTACAATGAGCAGTTCTTC. Residues: CASSLVRLAGGYNEQFF. The chain employs TRBV11-2 and TRBJ2-1, with TRBD2 matching 11 bases. The CDR3 extends over 17 amino acids. Per the germline V gene, CDR1 is SGHAT and CDR2 is FQNNGV. Trimming took 1 base from V and 4 from J; bases not matched to a gene: 6.

J is TRBJ1-2 and V is TRBV27, with 9 bases identical to TRBD1. Germline loops: CDR1 MNHEY, CDR2 SMNVEV (reference sequence). CDR3 size: 14 residues. V was pared by 4 bases and J by 8 bases, with 8 bases of the junction left unmatched. The CDR3 spells CASSSLQGAEGYTF. As DNA, the CDR3 is TGTGCCAGCAGTTCTTTACAGGGGGCGGAGGGCTACACCTTC.

This clonotype has ten or more counts. The chain carries TRBV5-1 and TRBJ2-1; either TRBD1 or TRBD2 may fit D (8 bases each). Trimming pared 2 bases from V and 6 bases from J, leaving 15 bases between. The CDR3 extends over 15 amino acids. CDR1 is SGHRS and CDR2 is YFSETQ in the germline V gene. The CDR3 reads CASSFQGAGGNEQFF. In DNA, the CDR3 is TGCGCCAGCAGCTTCCAGGGGGCGGGGGGCAATGAGCAGTTCTTC.

The gene calls are TRBV5-1 and TRBJ2-5, with D unresolved. This CDR3 has 13 residues. Germline CDR1 and CDR2: SGHRS and YFSETQ. Trimming removed 3 bases at V and 5 bases at J, with 11 bases between. This CDR3 reads CASSSMTGETQYF. The CDR3 DNA is TGCGCCAGCAGCTCCATGACCGGGGAGACCCAGTACTTC. The full variable domain, rest sourced from reference TRBV5-1 and TRBJ2-5, is KAGVTQTPRYLIKTRGQQVTLSCSPISGHRSVSWYQQTPGQGLQFLFEYFSETQRNKGNFPGRFSGRQFSNSRSEMNVSTLELGDSALYLCASSSMTGETQYFGPGTRLLVL.